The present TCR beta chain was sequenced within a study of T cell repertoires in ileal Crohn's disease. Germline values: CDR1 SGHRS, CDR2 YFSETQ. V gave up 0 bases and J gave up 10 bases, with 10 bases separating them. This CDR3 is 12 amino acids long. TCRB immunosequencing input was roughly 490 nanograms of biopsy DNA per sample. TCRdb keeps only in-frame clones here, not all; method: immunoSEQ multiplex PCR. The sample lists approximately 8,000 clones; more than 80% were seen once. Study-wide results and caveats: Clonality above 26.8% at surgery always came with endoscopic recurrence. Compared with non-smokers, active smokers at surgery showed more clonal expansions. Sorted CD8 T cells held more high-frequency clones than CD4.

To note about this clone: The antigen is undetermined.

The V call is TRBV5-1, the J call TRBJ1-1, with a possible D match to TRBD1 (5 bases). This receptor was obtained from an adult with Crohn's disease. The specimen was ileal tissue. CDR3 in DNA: TGCGCCAGCAGCTTGGCAGGGCCCCGAGCTTTCTTT. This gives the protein CASSLAGPRAFF.